This T cell receptor (beta chain) was retrieved from a study of CD8+ T cells in alopecia areata. Study information: The tofacitinib course ran for 6 to 18 months and was followed by 6 months off drug.

The CDR3 covers 14 residues. Germline loops: CDR1 MNHEY, CDR2 SVGAGI. The V end was cut by 6 bases, the J end by 3 bases, with 12 bases between. PBMCs provided sorted CD4+ and CD8+ T cells. cDNA prepared by RNA extraction and subsequent reverse transcription served as the template for sequencing. The table came from immunoSEQ multiplex PCR; TCRdb's copy has only in-frame clones and leaves some out. The sample carries 160,000 or so clones, approximately 53% recorded once. The sequence was collected from a human donor with alopecia areata. The specimen was CD8+ T cells sorted from blood, collected at week 0. The chain employs TRBV6-5 and TRBJ1-5, with D possibly matching TRBD1 (5 bases). CDR3 protein: CASSLGGNNQPQHF. The CDR3 coding sequence is TGTGCCAGCAGCCTGGGGGGAAACAATCAGCCCCAGCATTTT.